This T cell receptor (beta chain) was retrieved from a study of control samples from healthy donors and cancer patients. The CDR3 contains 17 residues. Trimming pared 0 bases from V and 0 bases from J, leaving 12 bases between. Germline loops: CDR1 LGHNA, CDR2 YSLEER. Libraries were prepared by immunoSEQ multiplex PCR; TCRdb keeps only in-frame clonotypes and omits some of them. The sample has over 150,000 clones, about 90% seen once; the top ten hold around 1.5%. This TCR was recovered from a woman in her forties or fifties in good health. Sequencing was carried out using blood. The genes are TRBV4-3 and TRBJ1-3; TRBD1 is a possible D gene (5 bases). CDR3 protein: CASSQEGPGTSGNTIYF. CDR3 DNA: TGCGCCAGCAGCCAAGAGGGTCCGGGGACCTCTGGAAACACCATATATTTT.